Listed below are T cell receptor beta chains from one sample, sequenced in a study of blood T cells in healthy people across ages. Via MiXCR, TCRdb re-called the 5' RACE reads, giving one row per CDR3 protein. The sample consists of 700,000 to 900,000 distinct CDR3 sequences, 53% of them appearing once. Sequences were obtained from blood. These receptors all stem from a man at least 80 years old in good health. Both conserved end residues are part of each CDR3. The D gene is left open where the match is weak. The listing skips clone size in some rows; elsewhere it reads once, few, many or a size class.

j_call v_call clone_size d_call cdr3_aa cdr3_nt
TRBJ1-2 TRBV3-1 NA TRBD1 CASRRTGEFYGYTF TGTGCCAGCAGACGGACAGGGGAATTCTATGGCTACACCTTC
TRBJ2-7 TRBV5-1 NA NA CASSGDSRDLYEQYF TGCGCCAGCAGCGGGGACTCCCGTGATCTGTACGAGCAGTACTTC
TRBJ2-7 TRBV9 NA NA CASSVDGGKGYEQYF TGTGCCAGCAGCGTAGATGGGGGAAAAGGATACGAGCAGTACTTC
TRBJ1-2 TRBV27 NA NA CASSFSAGNYGYTF TGTGCCAGCAGTTTTTCCGCAGGCAACTATGGCTACACCTTC
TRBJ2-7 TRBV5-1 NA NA CASSLMRGIEQYF TGCGCCAGCAGCTTGATGAGGGGTATCGAGCAGTACTTC
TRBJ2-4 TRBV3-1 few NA CASSLSGLSEEQYF TGTGCCAGCAGCCTATCCGGGCTCTCGGAGGAGCAGTACTTC
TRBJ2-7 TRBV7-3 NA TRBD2 CASSRGSGSSYEQYF TGTGCCAGCAGTCGGGGTAGCGGGAGCTCCTACGAGCAGTACTTC
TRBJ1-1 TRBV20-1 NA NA CSARTPNDRWNTEAFF TGCAGTGCTAGAACCCCGAACGACAGGTGGAACACTGAAGCTTTCTTT
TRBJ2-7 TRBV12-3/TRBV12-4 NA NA CASSGVGGQSNYEQYF TGTGCCAGCAGTGGGGTGGGGGGACAGTCAAACTACGAGCAGTACTTC
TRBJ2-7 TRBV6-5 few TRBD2 CASSYRTLAGTGEQYF TGTGCCAGCAGTTACAGAACCCTAGCGGGAACGGGAGAGCAGTACTTC
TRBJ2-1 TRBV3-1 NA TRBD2 CASSQDPSGRDEFF TGTGCCAGCAGCCAAGACCCTAGCGGGAGGGATGAGTTCTTC
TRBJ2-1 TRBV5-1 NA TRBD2 CASSPTSGTNNEQFF TGCGCCAGCAGCCCGACTAGCGGGACTAACAATGAGCAGTTCTTC
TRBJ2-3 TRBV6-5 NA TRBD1 CASSYTGGTQYF TGTGCCAGCAGTTACACAGGGGGTACGCAGTATTTT
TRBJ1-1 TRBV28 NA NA CASSLPGGRRAEAFF TGTGCCAGCAGTTTACCGGGGGGCAGACGCGCTGAAGCTTTCTTT
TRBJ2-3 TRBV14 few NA CASSPRPIGYAYF TGTGCCAGCAGCCCCCGCCCCATTGGGTACGCGTATTTT
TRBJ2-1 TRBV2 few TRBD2 CAISRGTSPYNEQFF TGTGCCATCTCCAGAGGGACTAGCCCCTACAATGAGCAGTTCTTC
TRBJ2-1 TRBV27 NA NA CASSLYSRQGGRNEQFF TGTGCCAGCAGTTTATATTCCCGACAGGGAGGTAGAAATGAGCAGTTCTTC
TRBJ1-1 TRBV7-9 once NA CASSRGDSEDTEAFF TGTGCCAGCAGCCGTGGGGATTCAGAGGACACTGAAGCTTTCTTT
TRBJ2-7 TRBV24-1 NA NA CATSDRSSGVSEQYF TGTGCCACTTCCGACAGGTCCTCGGGTGTCTCCGAGCAGTACTTC
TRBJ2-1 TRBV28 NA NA CASATYNEQFF TGTGCCAGCGCCACTTACAATGAGCAGTTCTTC
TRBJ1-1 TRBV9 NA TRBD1 CASSVLDRMNTEAFF TGTGCCAGCAGCGTGCTGGACAGGATGAACACTGAAGCTTTCTTT
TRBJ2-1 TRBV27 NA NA CASSLVREFGNEQFF TGTGCCAGCAGCCTTGTGAGGGAGTTCGGCAATGAGCAGTTCTTC
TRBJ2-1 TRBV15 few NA CATSRGLGTYNEQFF TGTGCCACCAGCAGAGGGTTAGGTACCTACAATGAGCAGTTCTTC
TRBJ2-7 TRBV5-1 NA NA CASSQQGTQGGEQYF TGCGCCAGCAGCCAACAGGGGACTCAAGGGGGCGAGCAGTACTTC
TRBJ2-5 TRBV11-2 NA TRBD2 CASSLAVPQETQYF TGTGCCAGCAGCCTAGCGGTTCCCCAAGAGACCCAGTACTTC
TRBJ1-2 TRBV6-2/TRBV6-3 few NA CASSRDLYGYTF TGTGCCAGCAGTCGCGACCTCTATGGCTACACCTTC
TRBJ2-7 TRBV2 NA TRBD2 CASSEVGLAGAEQYF TGTGCCAGCAGTGAAGTCGGACTAGCGGGAGCCGAGCAGTACTTC
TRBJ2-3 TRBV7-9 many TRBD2 CASSDRLAGGTDTQYF TGTGCCAGCAGCGATAGACTAGCGGGAGGGACAGATACGCAGTATTTT
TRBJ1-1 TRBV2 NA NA CASSKGGGGNTEAFF TGTGCCAGCAGTAAAGGTGGAGGGGGAAACACTGAAGCTTTCTTT
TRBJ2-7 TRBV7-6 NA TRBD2 CASSTKNSGGGGEQYF TGTGCCAGCAGTACGAAGAATAGCGGGGGGGGCGGCGAGCAGTACTTC
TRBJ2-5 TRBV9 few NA CASSVAEGVRETQYF TGTGCCAGCAGCGTAGCTGAGGGAGTGCGAGAGACCCAGTACTTC
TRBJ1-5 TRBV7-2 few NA CASRGGNQPQHF TGTGCCAGCAGGGGGGGCAATCAGCCCCAGCATTTT
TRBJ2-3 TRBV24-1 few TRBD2 CATSDTGTSGRPGTQYF TGTGCCACCAGTGATACCGGGACTAGCGGGAGGCCAGGGACGCAGTATTTT
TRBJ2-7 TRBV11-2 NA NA CASSLVFSPGRPQYF TGTGCCAGCAGCTTAGTGTTTTCCCCCGGGCGGCCCCAGTACTTC
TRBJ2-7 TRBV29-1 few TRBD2 CSVELGPPGTSGRYEQYF TGCAGCGTTGAGTTAGGCCCCCCCGGGACTAGCGGGAGATACGAGCAGTACTTC
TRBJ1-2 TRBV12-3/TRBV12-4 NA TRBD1 CASSLNRGTVDGYTF TGTGCCAGCAGTTTAAACCGCGGGACAGTGGATGGCTACACCTTC
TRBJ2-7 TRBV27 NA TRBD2 CASSLAASGVDEQYF TGTGCCAGCAGTTTGGCGGCTAGCGGGGTTGACGAGCAGTACTTC